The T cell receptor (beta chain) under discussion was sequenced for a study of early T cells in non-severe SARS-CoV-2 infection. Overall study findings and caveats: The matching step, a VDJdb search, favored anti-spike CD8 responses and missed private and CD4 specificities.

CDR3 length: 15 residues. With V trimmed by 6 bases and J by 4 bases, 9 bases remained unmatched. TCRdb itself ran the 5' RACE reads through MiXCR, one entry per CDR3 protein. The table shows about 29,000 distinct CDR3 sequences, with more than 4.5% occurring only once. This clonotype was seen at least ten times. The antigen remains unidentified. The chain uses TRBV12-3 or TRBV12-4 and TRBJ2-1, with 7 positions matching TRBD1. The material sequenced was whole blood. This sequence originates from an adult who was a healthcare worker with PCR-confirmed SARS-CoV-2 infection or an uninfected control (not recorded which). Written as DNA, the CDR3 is TGTGCCAGCAGCCGAGGGGGCGGAGGTTACAATGAGCAGTTCTTC. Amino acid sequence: CASSRGGGGYNEQFF.